One and the same sample provided the 10 T cell receptor beta chains below, sequenced in a study of Ad26.COV2.S vaccination and SARS-CoV-2 variants. Sequencing used immunoSEQ multiplex PCR; TCRdb keeps in-frame clones, though not all of them. Of approximately 410,000 clones listed, 88% were seen once; the top ten hold less than 4.5%. The treatment denotes: 19 received Ad26.COV2.S at low or high dose, single or two shots; about 5 received placebo; per-sample allocation not given. Vaccine and placebo recipients were sampled on day 63 after the first injection. The sequenced sample was peripheral blood, obtained in a trial of Ad26.COV2.S vaccine versus placebo. All receptors derive from a person aged 18-65 years who received the Ad26.COV2.S COVID-19 vaccine or a placebo.

CDR3 residues: CASSLEEGFTDTQYF. The CDR3 DNA reads as TGCGCCAGCAGCTTGGAGGAGGGCTTCACAGATACGCAGTATTTT. This rearrangement joins TRBV5-1 to TRBJ2-3, with D possibly being TRBD2 (6 bases). The CDR3 has 15 amino acids. V was shortened by 0 bases and J by 2 bases, with 10 bases between the two germline ends. Germline-derived CDR1 and CDR2 are SGHRS and YFSETQ.

V usage is TRBV7-7 and J usage is TRBJ2-5, with D possibly TRBD1 on 6 matching bases. V shed 5 bases and J shed 7 bases, with 14 bases lying between them. The CDR3 has 13 amino acids. The germline gives CDR1 SSHAT, CDR2 FNYEAQ (reference sequence). The CDR3 nucleotides read TGTGCCAGCAGCCAGGGGACCGTCTGGACCCAGTACTTC. This gives the protein CASSQGTVWTQYF.

This chain joins TRBV28 and TRBJ2-3, with a possible D match to TRBD2 (6 bases). V was cut by 7 bases and J by 6 bases, with 23 bases left in between. CDR3 length: 16 residues. Germline CDR1 reads MDHEN; CDR2 reads SYDVKM. CDR3: CASTPPSGVLRDTQYF. CDR3 DNA: TGTGCCAGCACCCCCCCCTCGGGGGTGTTAAGGGATACGCAGTATTTT.

The V and J genes are TRBV29-1 and TRBJ2-2; TRBD1 might be the D (6 bases). This CDR3 has 14 residues. Germline CDR1 is SQVTM and CDR2 is ANQGSEA. V was clipped by 6 bases and J by 2 bases, with 13 bases between them. For the CDR3, the DNA is TGCAGCGTGAGAGGTGGGGGCAACACCGGGGAGCTGTTTTTT. Protein: CSVRGGGNTGELFF.

V usage is TRBV14 and J usage is TRBJ1-2, with D unclear. The CDR3 extends over 15 amino acids. V lost 1 base to trimming and J lost 4 bases, with 13 bases between them. The germline gives CDR1 SGHDN, CDR2 FVKESK. DNA of the CDR3: TGTGCCAGCAGCCAAGGGAGTGTCCCTTTCTATGGCTACACCTTC. Encoded protein: CASSQGSVPFYGYTF. Full variable domain (missing parts from reference TRBV14 and TRBJ1-2): EAGVTQFPSHSVIEKGQTVTLRCDPISGHDNLYWYRRVMGKEIKFLLHFVKESKQDESGMPNNRFLAERTGGTYSTLKVQPAELEDSGVYFCASSQGSVPFYGYTFGSGTRLTVV.

The rearrangement joins TRBV28 to TRBJ2-5, with 10 bases that match TRBD2. This CDR3 spans 19 amino acids. V shed 4 bases, J shed 3 bases, and the junction held 17 bases outside the gene matches. CDR1 is MDHEN, CDR2 SYDVKM, per germline. CDR3 in amino acids: CASSSPGLAWEGGKETQYF. CDR3 bases: TGTGCCAGCAGTTCTCCGGGACTAGCGTGGGAAGGGGGTAAAGAGACCCAGTACTTC.

This chain joins TRBV6-6 and TRBJ1-2, with 7 bases aligning to TRBD1. The CDR3 totals 14 residues. Losses at the gene ends were 5 bases for V and 2 bases for J; bases not matched to a gene: 5. From germline, CDR1 is MNHNY and CDR2 SVGAGI (reference sequence). In nucleotides, the CDR3 is TGTGCCAGCAGTAGGACAGGCAGAAACTATGGCTACACCTTC. It yields the protein CASSRTGRNYGYTF.

V usage is TRBV7-9 and J usage is TRBJ1-2; TRBD1 is a possible D gene (5 bases). V was trimmed by 1 base and J by 6 bases, leaving 12 bases between them. This CDR3 comprises 14 residues. Germline assignment: CDR1 SEHNR and CDR2 FQNEAQ (reference sequence). The CDR3 DNA reads TGTGCCAGCAGCTTAGGGACATACGAAGATGGCTACACCTTC. Translation: CASSLGTYEDGYTF.

This clone was observed a single time. The genes are TRBV9 and TRBJ2-4; a possible D gene is TRBD2 (6 bases). This CDR3 contains 17 residues. Germline CDR1 is SGDLS and CDR2 is YYNGEE. V was clipped by 3 bases and J by 6 bases, with 22 bases between them. As DNA, the CDR3 is TGTGCCAGCAGCGGTTCCGGGAGCAGGATGCTGGGAAACATTCAGTACTTC. This encodes CASSGSGSRMLGNIQYF.

This clone showed up just once. The chain has TRBV7-8 and TRBJ2-3; 8 nucleotides agree with TRBD2. The ends lost 5 bases at V and 3 bases at J; junction bases unmatched: 7. The CDR3 contains 15 residues. CDR1 and CDR2 (germline): SGHVS, FQNEAQ. Written as DNA, the CDR3 is TGTGCCAGCAGCCCCGTGACGGGGGGGACAGATACGCAGTATTTT. Its protein product is CASSPVTGGTDTQYF.